This section outlines one T cell receptor (beta chain) sequence together with its context. Its antigen is not known. This table comes from immunoSEQ multiplex PCR, and its TCRdb copy is limited to in-frame clones, with some not included. Among 100,000 or so clones listed, 85% to 95% were seen once. This CDR3 has 15 residues. The V and J ends lost 3 bases and 0 bases, in that order; junction bases with no gene match: 4. Per germline, CDR1 KGHSH and CDR2 LQKENI. This entry is derived from a study of OX40 agonist ivuxolimab in advanced cancers. Study in general: Previous treatment with anti-PD-1, anti-PD-L1 or anti-CTLA-4 therapy was allowed; 40% had received some. Study-wide results and limits: More expanded clones were seen, on average, in CD8+ T cells than in CD4+. CD4+ and CD8+ blood T cells expanded clonally by week 6 at 0.1 to 3.0 mg/kg.

Patients who had autoimmune disease history or got systemic immunosuppression were left out. This specimen consisted of CD4+ or CD8+ T cells sorted from blood, obtained in a trial of the OX40 agonist ivuxolimab. The sequence was collected from an adult with an advanced solid tumor such as melanoma, head and neck, liver or kidney cancer. This sequence joins TRBV18 and TRBJ1-2; 7 bases are a match to TRBD1. Here the CDR3 DNA reads TGTGCCAGCTCACCGAACAGGGGAGCTAACTATGGCTACACCTTC. Its protein product is CASSPNRGANYGYTF.